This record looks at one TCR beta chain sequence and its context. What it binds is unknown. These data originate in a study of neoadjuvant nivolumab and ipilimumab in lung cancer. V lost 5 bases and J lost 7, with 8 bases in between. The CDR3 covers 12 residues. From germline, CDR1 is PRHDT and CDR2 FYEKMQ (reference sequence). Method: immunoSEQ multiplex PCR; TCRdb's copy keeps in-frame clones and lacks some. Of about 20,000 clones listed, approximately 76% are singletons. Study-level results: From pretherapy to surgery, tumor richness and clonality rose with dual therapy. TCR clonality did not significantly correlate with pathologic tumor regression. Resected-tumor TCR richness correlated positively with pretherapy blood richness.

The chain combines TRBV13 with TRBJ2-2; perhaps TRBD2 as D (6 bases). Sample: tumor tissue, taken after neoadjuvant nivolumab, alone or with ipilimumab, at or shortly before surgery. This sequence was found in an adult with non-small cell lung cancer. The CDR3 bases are TGTGCCAGCAGCCTCGGGGGCGGGGAGCTGTTTTTT. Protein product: CASSLGGGELFF.